The text below deals with one T cell receptor beta chain. Its cognate antigen is unknown. The authors diagnosed from clinical symptoms, serum thyroxine, TRAb, thyroid ultrasound and orbital computed tomography. The record originates from a study of Graves' ophthalmopathy and Graves' hyperthyroidism. Study results and caveats: In predicting ophthalmopathy progression, the model reached roughly 71% sensitivity and 72.22% specificity. Blood was where most expanded thyroid clonotypes above 0.001 frequency also turned up.

V gave up 5 bases and J gave up 4 bases; unmatched junction bases: 7. Germline V CDR1 and CDR2: SGHVS, FNYEAQ. The CDR3 runs to 15 residues. The authors amplified TCR beta CDR3 regions from RNA transcripts. The authors performed first-round RT-PCR with HTBI primers and then a second-round multiplex PCR. TCRdb itself ran the multiplex PCR reads through MiXCR, one entry per CDR3 protein. The top ten hold 44% of the sample, which has roughly 700,000 distinct CDR3 sequences, roughly 40% seen once. This clonotype was sampled from an adult man with Graves' ophthalmopathy. The source material was peripheral blood. This sequence joins TRBV7-6 and TRBJ2-5, with 10 bases aligning to TRBD1. Written as DNA, the CDR3 is TGTGCCAGCAGCGTAGACGACAGGGGGCCAGAGACCCAGTACTTC. It yields the protein CASSVDDRGPETQYF.